The clone carrying this T cell receptor beta chain was recorded many times. These data come from a study of T cells after yellow fever vaccination. Notes on the study in general: The booster response re-showed most primary clones: 96% CD4, around 87% CD8.

Trimming removed 2 bases at V and 5 bases at J, with 9 bases between. The CDR3 spans 14 residues. Germline lookup yields CDR1 SGHVS and CDR2 FQNEAQ. Via MiXCR, TCRdb re-called the 5' RACE reads, giving one row per CDR3 protein. The sample includes tens of thousands of distinct CDR3 sequences, 3.4% of them seen just once. The clonotype originates from a man aged 18 to 29 who received the YFV17D yellow fever vaccine. The material sequenced was PBMCs, either bulk or a sorted T-cell subset (CD4+, CD8+, memory, or dextramer-sorted; not recorded which), taken more than 35 days after the first yellow fever vaccination. This chain connects TRBV7-8 to TRBJ1-4; D uncertain. CDR3 in DNA: TGTGCCAGCAGCTTACATCCTCTCAATGAAAAACTGTTTTTT. This sequence encodes CASSLHPLNEKLFF.